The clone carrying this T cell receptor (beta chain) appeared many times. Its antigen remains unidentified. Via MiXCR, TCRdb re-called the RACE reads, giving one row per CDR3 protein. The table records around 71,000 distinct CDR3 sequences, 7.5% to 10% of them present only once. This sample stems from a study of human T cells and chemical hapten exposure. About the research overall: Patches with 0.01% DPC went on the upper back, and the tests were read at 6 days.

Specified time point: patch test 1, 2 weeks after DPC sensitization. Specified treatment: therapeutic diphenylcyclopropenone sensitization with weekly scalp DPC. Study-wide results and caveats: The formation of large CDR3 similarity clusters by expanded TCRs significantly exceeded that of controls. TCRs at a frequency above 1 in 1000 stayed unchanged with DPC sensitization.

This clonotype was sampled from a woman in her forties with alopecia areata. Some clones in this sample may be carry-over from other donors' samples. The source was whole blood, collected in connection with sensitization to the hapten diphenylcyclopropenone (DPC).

The CDR3 nucleotides read TGTGCCAGCACCGTGACAGGGGGTCCCCTTGGGGCCAACGTCCTGACTTTC. Translation: CASTVTGGPLGANVLTF. The chain has TRBV2 and TRBJ2-6, with TRBD1 matching 9 bases. V trimming: 7 bases; J trimming: 3 bases; junction bases outside the gene matches: 10. This CDR3 comprises 17 residues. The germline V gene has CDR1 SNHLY and CDR2 FYNNEI.